These T cell receptor beta chains were read from a single sample in a study of tumor and adjacent non-tumor tissue in lung cancer. Each CDR3 protein gets one entry after TCRdb re-called the multiplex PCR reads with MiXCR. The sample lists 45,000 to 65,000 distinct CDR3 sequences; 74% were seen once. Sequencing used distant non-tumor lung tissue. Source of these receptors: a woman aged 60-70 years with non-small cell lung cancer. The CDR3 runs from the conserved cysteine through the conserved F or W. A D gene is named only where the DNA matches it firmly. Size values are once, few and many counts, or a class for expanded clones, and some rows have none.

CDR3nt: TGTGCCAGTAGGGGTGGGGGGCCAAACACCGTGGAGCTGTTTTTT
CDR3aa: CASRGGGPNTVELFF
j_gene: TRBJ2-2
abundance: NA
d_gene: NA
v_gene: TRBV12-3/TRBV12-4
len: 15

CDR3nt: TGTACCAGCAGTCCCCTCGCGAGGAGCAATCAGCCCCAGCATTTT
CDR3aa: CTSSPLARSNQPQHF
j_gene: TRBJ1-5
abundance: NA
d_gene: NA
v_gene: TRBV6-2/TRBV6-3
len: 15

CDR3nt: TGCGCCACCTCCGGGGGGATGAACACCGAAGCTATCTTT
CDR3aa: CATSGGMNTEAIF
j_gene: TRBJ1-1
abundance: NA
d_gene: NA
v_gene: TRBV10-2
len: 13

CDR3nt: TGCAGCCTTCTTTTACTCGGGACAGGGAAAATGAACACTGAAGCTTTCTTT
CDR3aa: CSLLLLGTGKMNTEAFF
j_gene: TRBJ1-1
abundance: NA
d_gene: TRBD1
v_gene: TRBV29-1
len: 17

CDR3nt: TGTGCCAGTAGGTACAGCTCTGGGGCCGACGTCCTGACTTTC
CDR3aa: CASRYSSGADVLTF
j_gene: TRBJ2-6
abundance: NA
d_gene: NA
v_gene: TRBV6-5
len: 14

CDR3nt: TGCGCCAGCAGACAAGATCGACAGGGGGCCTGGACTAGGGCGGGGGACCTGTTTTTT
CDR3aa: CASRQDRQGAWTRAGDLFF
j_gene: TRBJ2-2
abundance: NA
d_gene: TRBD1
v_gene: TRBV4-3
len: 19

CDR3nt: TGCGCCAGCAGCCCGTGGACAGGGACAGGGAGGAAGCTGTTTTTT
CDR3aa: CASSPWTGTGRKLFF
j_gene: TRBJ2-2
abundance: NA
d_gene: TRBD1
v_gene: TRBV5-1
len: 15

CDR3nt: TGTGCCAGTAGCCCGAGACAGGGCGAGGATGAAAAACTGTTTTTT
CDR3aa: CASSPRQGEDEKLFF
j_gene: TRBJ1-4
abundance: NA
d_gene: TRBD1
v_gene: TRBV5-5
len: 15

CDR3nt: TGCGTCAACAGCCAAGTTTCAGGGGTCTACAATGAGCAGTTCTTC
CDR3aa: CVNSQVSGVYNEQFF
j_gene: TRBJ2-1
abundance: NA
d_gene: NA
v_gene: TRBV4-1
len: 15

CDR3nt: TGTGCCAGCAGTTCTGACAGGGAGTATCAGTCCCAACATTTT
CDR3aa: CASSSDREYQSQHF
j_gene: TRBJ1-5
abundance: NA
d_gene: TRBD1
v_gene: TRBV6-5
len: 14

CDR3nt: TGCGCCAGCACTTTATTGCCTCCTACCTGCATTGAAGCTTTCTTT
CDR3aa: CASTLLPPTCIEAFF
j_gene: TRBJ1-1
abundance: NA
d_gene: NA
v_gene: TRBV28
len: 15

CDR3nt: TGTGCCAGCAGCTTAGAAAGCAATCAGCCCCAGCATTTT
CDR3aa: CASSLESNQPQHF
j_gene: TRBJ1-5
abundance: medium-sized
d_gene: NA
v_gene: TRBV11-2
len: 13

CDR3nt: TGTGCCAGCTGTCGGGCATGGGGTCAAAAGACCCAGTACTTC
CDR3aa: CASCRAWGQKTQYF
j_gene: TRBJ2-5
abundance: once
d_gene: NA
v_gene: TRBV6-5
len: 14

CDR3nt: TGTGTCAGCAGTTACTCGCCCCAGGAGAACACTGAAGCTTTCTTT
CDR3aa: CVSSYSPQENTEAFF
j_gene: TRBJ1-1
abundance: once
d_gene: NA
v_gene: TRBV6-6
len: 15

CDR3nt: TGTACCAGCAGCTTGGAGATGGGGCAGACCCAGTACTTC
CDR3aa: CTSSLEMGQTQYF
j_gene: TRBJ2-5
abundance: NA
d_gene: NA
v_gene: TRBV11-2
len: 13

CDR3nt: TGCGCCAGCAGCCAGGATGCCCTAGCGGGAGCTGTGGGAGAGACCCAGTACTTC
CDR3aa: CASSQDALAGAVGETQYF
j_gene: TRBJ2-5
abundance: NA
d_gene: TRBD2
v_gene: TRBV4-3
len: 18

CDR3nt: TGTGCCAACAGTGCTAGCGGGAGGACCAACAATGAGCAGTTCTTC
CDR3aa: CANSASGRTNNEQFF
j_gene: TRBJ2-1
abundance: NA
d_gene: TRBD2
v_gene: TRBV6-4
len: 15

CDR3nt: TGCAGCGTTGCACAGGGACTGGGGAGCTATGGCTACATCTTC
CDR3aa: CSVAQGLGSYGYIF
j_gene: TRBJ1-2
abundance: few
d_gene: NA
v_gene: TRBV29-1
len: 14

CDR3nt: TGTGCCAGCAGCCAAGAAGCGCGATCCTATACGCAGTATTTT
CDR3aa: CASSQEARSYTQYF
j_gene: TRBJ2-3
abundance: medium-sized
d_gene: NA
v_gene: TRBV4-2
len: 14

CDR3nt: TGCAGTGCTCAACTAGCGGGGGTGGAGACCCAGTACTTC
CDR3aa: CSAQLAGVETQYF
j_gene: TRBJ2-5
abundance: few
d_gene: TRBD2
v_gene: TRBV20-1
len: 13

CDR3nt: TGTGCCAGCATCCCTCATGCAGGTCGGAACACTGAAGCTTTCTTT
CDR3aa: CASIPHAGRNTEAFF
j_gene: TRBJ1-1
abundance: once
d_gene: NA
v_gene: TRBV12-3/TRBV12-4
len: 15

CDR3nt: TGCGCCAGCAGGACGGGATACACTGAAGCTTTCTTT
CDR3aa: CASRTGYTEAFF
j_gene: TRBJ1-1
abundance: NA
d_gene: NA
v_gene: TRBV10-2
len: 12

CDR3nt: TGTGCCAGCAGTCTACTAACGCGGCTGTACGAGCAGTACTTC
CDR3aa: CASSLLTRLYEQYF
j_gene: TRBJ2-7
abundance: NA
d_gene: NA
v_gene: TRBV28
len: 14

CDR3nt: TGCAGTGCTAGTGGGGGGCACCGGGGAGCTGTTTTC
CDR3aa: CSASGGHRGAVF
j_gene: TRBJ2-2
abundance: NA
d_gene: NA
v_gene: TRBV20-1
len: 12

CDR3nt: TGCAGCGGATTGCATCTGGTGGAGACCCAGTACTTC
CDR3aa: CSGLHLVETQYF
j_gene: TRBJ2-5
abundance: NA
d_gene: NA
v_gene: TRBV29-1
len: 12

CDR3nt: TGTGCCAGCGGGCTCTTACTCGAGCAGTACTTC
CDR3aa: CASGLLLEQYF
j_gene: TRBJ2-7
abundance: many
d_gene: NA
v_gene: TRBV6-2/TRBV6-3
len: 11